The next 16 T cell receptor beta chains were all read from a single sample in a study of OX40 agonist ivuxolimab in advanced cancers. Sequencing used immunoSEQ multiplex PCR; TCRdb keeps in-frame clones, though not all of them. The sample shows 59,000 or so clones, roughly 80% of them seen only once. The sample was CD4+ or CD8+ T cells sorted from blood, taken in a trial of the OX40 agonist ivuxolimab. The receptors shown here come from an adult with an advanced solid tumor such as melanoma, head and neck, liver or kidney cancer.

This clone was counted once. V is TRBV5-6 and J is TRBJ1-1, with 7 bases aligning to TRBD1. Trimming removed 3 bases from V and 4 bases from J; junction bases left unmatched: 9. In germline, CDR1 is SGHDT, CDR2 YYEEEE. The CDR3 is made up of 15 amino acids. CDR3 coding DNA: TGTGCCAGCAGCTCATTCGGGACAGTACGCACTGAAGCTTTCTTT. Its protein product is CASSSFGTVRTEAFF.

In its sample, this clone was seen a few times. This sequence joins TRBV9 and TRBJ1-6, with D unresolved. Germline assignment: CDR1 SGDLS and CDR2 YYNGEE. V was trimmed by 0 bases and J by 10 bases, leaving 14 bases between them. There are 15 residues in the CDR3. The CDR3 nucleotides are TGTGCCAGCAGCGTAGAAACGTCGGGCCGCTCACCCCTCCACTTT. Translating gives CASSVETSGRSPLHF.

This clone was observed a few times. The chain recombines TRBV19 with TRBJ2-1; the match to TRBD2 covers 7 bases. Per germline, CDR1 LNHDA and CDR2 SQIVND (reference sequence). The CDR3 runs 15 residues. The ends lost 6 bases at V and 4 bases at J; junction bases unmatched: 9. The CDR3, as DNA: TGTGCCAGTAGGGGGGGAGCGGGACCGTACAATGAGCAGTTCTTC. It translates to CASRGGAGPYNEQFF.

The genes are TRBV4-3 and TRBJ2-4, with TRBD2 matching over 13 bases. There are 21 residues in the CDR3. Germline-derived CDR1 and CDR2 are LGHNA and YSLEER. After removal of 0 bases from V and 1 base from J, the junction contained 12 bases not matched to a gene. CDR3 protein: CASSQDFGGLAGAGAKNIQYF. The CDR3 DNA is TGCGCCAGCAGCCAAGATTTTGGCGGACTAGCGGGGGCCGGGGCCAAAAACATTCAGTACTTC.

The chain employs TRBV7-2 and TRBJ1-2, with D possibly TRBD1 on 6 matching bases. Trimming removed 2 bases from V and 8 bases from J, with 21 bases in between. Germline assignment: CDR1 SGHTA and CDR2 FQGNSA. The CDR3 length is 16 residues. The CDR3 DNA follows: TGTGCCAGCAGCTTAAACTTCGGGGGCATAAGATTCGGCTACACCTTC. This sequence encodes CASSLNFGGIRFGYTF.

The chain couples TRBV5-8 to TRBJ2-7; D is uncertain. CDR1 SGHTS and CDR2 YDEGEE come from the germline V gene. Deletions cut 0 bases from V and 0 bases from J, with 13 bases between. The CDR3 spans 16 residues. CDR3 protein: CASSLVVWGSSYEQYF. The CDR3 DNA reads TGTGCCAGCAGCTTGGTAGTCTGGGGAAGCTCCTACGAGCAGTACTTC.

This sequence joins TRBV29-1 and TRBJ2-1, with a possible D match to TRBD2 (6 bases). Trimming stripped 8 bases from V and 8 bases from J, with 16 bases between. The CDR3 is 12 amino acids. The germline V gene encodes CDR1 SQVTM and CDR2 ANQGSEA. The CDR3 nucleotides are TGCAGCTCGGACAAGGAGGGCCATGAGCAGTTCTTC. Amino acids: CSSDKEGHEQFF.

V gene TRBV28 combines with J gene TRBJ2-7, with 12 bases identical to TRBD2. The CDR3 extends over 17 amino acids. Germline V lookup: CDR1 MDHEN, CDR2 SYDVKM. V dropped 7 bases and J dropped 3; count of bases not matched to a gene: 13. The CDR3 spells CASTKGSGLAGNYEQYF. In DNA, the CDR3 is TGTGCCAGCACCAAGGGTTCGGGACTAGCGGGCAACTACGAGCAGTACTTC.

The rearrangement links TRBV5-1 to TRBJ2-1; 13 bases agree with TRBD2. CDR3 length: 14 residues. Germline V gene lookup returns CDR1 SGHRS and CDR2 YFSETQ. V was pared by 6 bases and J by 7 bases, with 4 bases of the junction left unmatched. CDR3 loop: CASKLTSGGNEQFF. The CDR3 DNA is TGCGCCAGCAAGTTGACTAGCGGGGGGAATGAGCAGTTCTTC.

The genes are TRBV11-2 and TRBJ2-5; 8 nucleotides line up with TRBD2. The CDR3 contains 15 residues. CDR1 and CDR2 (germline): SGHAT, FQNNGV. J lost 5 bases, V lost 0 bases, and 5 bases had no gene match. The CDR3 loop reads CASSLDGSGGETQYF. In DNA form, the CDR3 reads TGTGCCAGCAGCTTAGATGGGTCGGGGGGGGAGACCCAGTACTTC.

The rearrangement links TRBV11-2 to TRBJ1-2, with D perhaps matching TRBD1 (5 bases). The CDR3 length is 17 residues. CDR1 and CDR2 (germline): SGHAT, FQNNGV. V dropped 0 bases and J dropped 4 bases, with 18 bases sitting between them. The CDR3 nucleotides are TGTGCCAGCAGCTTAGATCGGCAGGGCCCGGGCGGCTATGGCTACACCTTC. Translating gives CASSLDRQGPGGYGYTF.

The chain carries TRBV7-2 and TRBJ2-7, with D possibly being TRBD2 (5 bases). The CDR3 totals 13 residues. Per germline, CDR1 SGHTA and CDR2 FQGNSA. V shed 4 bases and J shed 6 bases, with 13 bases lying between them. The DNA for the CDR3 is TGTGCCAGCAGCTCGACGGGGTTCAGCGAGCAGTACTTC. It encodes CASSSTGFSEQYF.

The gene calls are TRBV27 and TRBJ2-7; 12 bases match TRBD2. After removal of 5 bases from V and 6 bases from J, the junction contained 11 bases not matched to a gene. This CDR3 has 16 residues. The germline CDR1 and CDR2 sequences are MNHEY and SMNVEV (reference sequence). In DNA form, the CDR3 reads TGTGCCAGCAGTGCCATTCTAGCGGGAGGGGAGCCCGAGCAGTACTTC. Protein: CASSAILAGGEPEQYF.

This rearrangement joins TRBV28 to TRBJ1-2; perhaps TRBD1 as D (6 bases). Trimming took off 7 bases at V and 5 bases at J, with 11 bases between the two ends. The CDR3 has 12 amino acids. The germline gives CDR1 MDHEN, CDR2 SYDVKM. CDR3 in amino acids: CASTGAAYGYTF. CDR3 sequence (DNA): TGTGCCAGCACAGGGGCCGCTTATGGCTACACCTTC.

V is TRBV19 and J is TRBJ1-2, with TRBD1 matching over 7 bases. The CDR3 has 16 amino acids. CDR1 is LNHDA and CDR2 is SQIVND in the germline V gene (reference sequence). V trimming: 5 bases; J trimming: 0 bases; junction bases outside the gene matches: 9. Here the CDR3 DNA reads TGTGCCAGTAGTGATGGACAGGCCACTTCTAACTATGGCTACACCTTC. This translates into CASSDGQATSNYGYTF.

The chain combines TRBV6-6 with TRBJ2-5; TRBD1 matches at 7 bases. The J call may be incorrect, as the DNA end agrees better with TRBJ2-7. Germline V CDR1 and CDR2: MNHNY, SVGAGI (reference sequence). This CDR3 comprises 15 residues. CDR3 protein: CASSLVGTAPYEQYF. Written as DNA, the CDR3 is TGTGCCAGCAGTCTCGTGGGGACAGCCCCCTACGAGCAGTACTTC.